What follows are 14 T cell receptor beta chains derived from one specimen sequenced in a study of T-cell memory formation after mild COVID-19. TCRdb re-called the 5' RACE reads through MiXCR, storing one row per CDR3 protein. The data show tens of thousands of distinct CDR3 sequences, roughly 16% seen once. Source material: PBMCs or a T cell subset sorted from them (not recorded which). These receptors originate from a man between 18 and 29 years old who had mild COVID-19 (a few samples of this study predate the infection). Cell type and time point are not known.

The chain is built from TRBV11-2 and TRBJ2-7; TRBD1 is a possible D gene (5 bases). V was trimmed by 5 bases and J by 4 bases, leaving 12 bases between them. Germline V gene sequence: CDR1 SGHAT, CDR2 FQNNGV. The length of the CDR3 is 13 residues. The CDR3 loop is CASSPRRGYEQYV. The DNA for the CDR3 is TGTGCCAGCAGCCCCCGTAGGGGTTACGAGCAGTACGTC.

This chain links TRBV28 with TRBJ1-5; no definite D call. The CDR3 covers 15 residues. CDR1 and CDR2 from the germline V gene are MDHEN and SYDVKM. The germline V and J ends were trimmed by 6 bases and 3 bases, with 15 bases remaining between them. The CDR3 region has the DNA TGTGCCAGCAGCCCCCCAGGCCTAGACAATCAGCCCCAGCATTTT. It encodes CASSPPGLDNQPQHF.

The chain recombines TRBV6-6 with TRBJ2-3; D gene ambiguous. In germline, CDR1 is MNHNY, CDR2 SVGAGI (reference sequence). CDR3 size: 15 residues. V lost 5 bases to trimming and J lost 4 bases, with 16 bases between them. CDR3 protein: CASSPRTPAADTQYF. CDR3 nucleotides: TGTGCCAGCAGTCCTAGGACCCCGGCGGCAGATACGCAGTATTTT.

This clonotype was detected ten times or more. V usage is TRBV6-5 and J usage is TRBJ2-5, with 7 bases matching TRBD1. Germline CDR1 reads MNHEY; CDR2 reads SVGAGI. The CDR3 is 12 amino acids. V trimming: 7 bases; J trimming: 2 bases; junction bases outside the gene matches: 1. CDR3 coding DNA: TGTGCCAGCACGGGACAGCAAGAGACCCAGTACTTC. It translates to CASTGQQETQYF.

This clonotype turned up a few times. This rearrangement joins TRBV4-1 to TRBJ2-7; TRBD1 aligns across 10 bases. The V segment lost 1 base and the J segment 1 base; nucleotides outside the gene matches: 4. The CDR3 is made up of 16 amino acids. Looked up from germline, CDR1 is MGHRA and CDR2 is YSYEKL. DNA of the CDR3: TGCGCCAGCAGCCAAGTCCCGGGACAGGGGTCCTACGAGCAGTACGTC. Translated, it gives CASSQVPGQGSYEQYV.

The V call is TRBV7-9, the J call TRBJ1-5; TRBD1 might be the D (5 bases). The ends were cut back, 2 bases at V and 4 bases at J, with 9 bases in the middle. Looked up from germline, CDR1 is SEHNR and CDR2 is FQNEAQ (reference sequence). The CDR3 covers 14 residues. CDR3 amino acids: CASSLSPGNQPQHF. The CDR3 region has the DNA TGTGCCAGCAGCTTATCGCCAGGGAATCAGCCCCAGCATTTT.

This clonotype came up a few times. The chain carries TRBV12-3 or TRBV12-4 and TRBJ2-2, with D possibly TRBD1 on 5 matching bases. This CDR3 contains 14 residues. V lost 4 bases and J 4 bases, leaving 10 bases between the germline ends. CDR3 amino acids: CASSSQGTTGELFF. The CDR3 DNA follows: TGTGCCAGCAGTTCGCAGGGAACCACCGGGGAGCTGTTTTTT.

This clonotype was seen repeatedly, ten times or more. The V gene is TRBV20-1, the J gene TRBJ2-5; D gene unclear. From germline, CDR1 is DFQATT and CDR2 SNEGSKA (reference sequence). Trimming removed 0 bases at V and 7 bases at J, with 3 bases between. The CDR3 runs 10 residues. The CDR3 DNA follows: TGCAGTGCTAGAGATGGGACCCAGTACTTC. Its translation is CSARDGTQYF.

This rearrangement joins TRBV7-2 to TRBJ2-3; 7 bases are a match to TRBD1. The CDR3 length is 13 residues. V lost 4 bases, J lost 4 bases, and 2 bases stayed unmatched. CDR1 is SGHTA, CDR2 FQGNSA, per germline. The CDR3 coding sequence is TGTGCCAGCAGCTCGACAGGGTCAGATACGCAGTATTTT. It specifies CASSSTGSDTQYF.

CDR3 sequence reads: CANDPTSGSRDEQFF. CDR3 nucleotide sequence: TGTGCCAACGATCCGACTAGCGGGAGTAGGGATGAGCAGTTCTTC. This chain uses TRBV7-9 with TRBJ2-1; TRBD2 agrees at 12 bases. This CDR3 is 15 amino acids long. Germline values: CDR1 SEHNR, CDR2 FQNEAQ (reference sequence). V was pared by 10 bases and J by 8 bases, with 12 bases of the junction left unmatched.

Only a few counts were recorded for this clonotype. The V and J genes are TRBV6-2 or TRBV6-3 and TRBJ2-7; no clear D. In germline, CDR1 is MNHEY, CDR2 SVGEGT. V lost 6 bases and J 3 bases, leaving 12 bases between the germline ends. This CDR3 is 13 amino acids long. CDR3 bases: TGTGCCAGCAGCCGGACGGTATACTACGAGCAGTACGTC. Its translation is CASSRTVYYEQYV.

The chain links TRBV12-3 or TRBV12-4 to TRBJ1-2, with 7 bases aligning to TRBD1. There are 14 residues in the CDR3. The V gene end was trimmed by 7 bases and the J gene end by 6 bases; junction bases not matched to a gene: 11. The CDR3 region has the DNA TGTGCCAGCATCACTCTCACAGGGGTGAATGGCTACACCTTC. It yields the protein CASITLTGVNGYTF.

The gene calls are TRBV27 and TRBJ2-3, with D possibly being TRBD1 or TRBD2 (5 bases each). V lost 6 bases to trimming and J lost 2 bases, with 12 bases between them. The CDR3 is 14 amino acids. CDR1 and CDR2 from the germline V gene are MNHEY and SMNVEV (reference sequence). The CDR3 DNA sequence: TGTGCCAGCAGGGGACCCCGATTCACAGATACGCAGTATTTT. The encoded protein is CASRGPRFTDTQYF.

This clonotype was picked up many times. The chain recombines TRBV7-9 with TRBJ2-5, with D perhaps TRBD1 or TRBD2 (5 bases each). With 5 bases removed from V and 5 bases from J, the gap between germline ends came to 15 bases. This CDR3 has 14 amino acids. CDR1 and CDR2 (germline): SEHNR, FQNEAQ (reference sequence). CDR3 sequence reads: CASSPPQGAETQYF. CDR3 DNA: TGTGCCAGCAGCCCCCCCCAGGGAGCGGAGACCCAGTACTTC.